What follows describes a single T cell receptor beta chain. Its antigen is undetermined. These data belong to a study of cytomegalovirus exposure and HLA in healthy donors. PCR was performed using 60 Vbeta and 13 Jbeta primers. Some clones are missing from TCRdb's copy, which holds only in-frame ones; the method was immunoSEQ multiplex PCR. The table shows roughly 230,000 clones, with around 84% occurring only once. The study, taken as a whole, reports: DRB1 had the most TCR associations and HLA-C the fewest, a later analysis found, with rates varying by HLA locus.

The CDR3 is 17 amino acids. The V gene lost 2 bases and the J gene lost 2 bases, with 22 bases spanning the gap. The germline gives CDR1 GTSNPN, CDR2 SVGIG (reference sequence). The sequenced sample was PBMCs. The chain uses TRBV30 and TRBJ2-7; D is unclear. The clonotype was recovered from a girl aged 2-15 years in good health and CMV-seronegative. In nucleotides, the CDR3 is TGTGCCTGGAGTCAACCTTCCGGGTTACCCGTGGCCTACGAGCAGTACTTC. Residues: CAWSQPSGLPVAYEQYF.